This TCR beta chain was sequenced during a study of T cells in Graves' hyperthyroidism and ophthalmopathy. The table lists this clonotype with many counts. Across 18 months, stable Graves' hyperthyroidism was marked by no progression to ophthalmopathy. The PBMCs were sourced from fresh peripheral blood (less than 11 ml). This CDR3 has 15 residues. Trimming took 6 bases from V and 0 from J, leaving 14 bases between them. Germline values: CDR1 MDHEN, CDR2 SYDVKM. Template material for amplifying TCR beta CDR3 regions consisted of RNA transcripts. Primed by the HTBI set, a first-round RT-PCR was run on the TCR CDR3. TCRdb redid the calling of the multiplex PCR reads with MiXCR, one entry per CDR3 protein. This table holds some 200,000 distinct CDR3 sequences, 17% found once.

This sequence was found in a man aged 50-59 years with Graves' hyperthyroidism. The chain recombines TRBV28 with TRBJ2-5; D is uncertain. Sequencing was performed on blood. CDR3 sequence reads: CASSSRMRYQETQYF. The CDR3, as DNA: TGTGCCAGCAGCTCCCGTATGCGGTACCAAGAGACCCAGTACTTC. The full variable domain, its missing parts supplied by reference TRBV28 and TRBJ2-5, is DVKVTQSSRYLVKRTGEKVFLECVQDMDHENMFWYRQDPGLGLRLIYFSYDVKMKEKGDIPEGYSVSREKKERFSLILESASTNQTSMYLCASSSRMRYQETQYFGPGTRLLVL.